The clone carrying this TCR beta chain was picked up a small number of times. This sample was included in a study of human T cells and chemical hapten exposure. Germline values: CDR1 KGHSH, CDR2 LQKENI. V lost 2 bases and J 7 bases, leaving 9 bases between the germline ends. The CDR3 extends over 13 amino acids. Time point: healthy volunteer bleed at 2 weeks. The authors extracted total RNA from unfractionated whole blood. MiXCR was run by TCRdb on the RACE reads, yielding one entry per CDR3 protein. The sample has approximately 33,000 distinct CDR3 sequences, less than 8% seen once. The specimen was whole blood. The receptor was isolated from a human donor in good health. Some clones in this sample may be carry-over from other donors' samples. The V call is TRBV18, the J call TRBJ1-5; no clear D. In DNA, the CDR3 is TGTGCCAGCTCACCAACAACAGTACAGCCCCAGCATTTT. This sequence encodes CASSPTTVQPQHF.